This T cell receptor beta chain emerged from a study of control samples from healthy donors and cancer patients. Trimming left V 5 bases short and J 3 bases short, with 1 base between. CDR3 size: 10 residues. CDR1 is MDHEN, CDR2 SYDVKM, per germline. Comments on this clone: Other DNA sequences in this specimen translate into the identical CDR3.

Measured with immunoSEQ multiplex PCR; TCRdb has only the in-frame clones, and not every one. The table lists over 200,000 clones, about four fifths of them singletons. Sequenced: PBMCs. The rearrangement uses TRBV28 and TRBJ1-1; no firm D call. The TCR sequence derives from a woman aged 60 to 75 with lung cancer. This CDR3 is CASSHTEAFF. DNA of the CDR3: TGTGCCAGCAGTCACACTGAAGCTTTCTTT. The variable domain in full, completed from reference TRBV28 and TRBJ1-1, reads DVKVTQSSRYLVKRTGEKVFLECVQDMDHENMFWYRQDPGLGLRLIYFSYDVKMKEKGDIPEGYSVSREKKERFSLILESASTNQTSMYLCASSHTEAFFGQGTRLTVV.